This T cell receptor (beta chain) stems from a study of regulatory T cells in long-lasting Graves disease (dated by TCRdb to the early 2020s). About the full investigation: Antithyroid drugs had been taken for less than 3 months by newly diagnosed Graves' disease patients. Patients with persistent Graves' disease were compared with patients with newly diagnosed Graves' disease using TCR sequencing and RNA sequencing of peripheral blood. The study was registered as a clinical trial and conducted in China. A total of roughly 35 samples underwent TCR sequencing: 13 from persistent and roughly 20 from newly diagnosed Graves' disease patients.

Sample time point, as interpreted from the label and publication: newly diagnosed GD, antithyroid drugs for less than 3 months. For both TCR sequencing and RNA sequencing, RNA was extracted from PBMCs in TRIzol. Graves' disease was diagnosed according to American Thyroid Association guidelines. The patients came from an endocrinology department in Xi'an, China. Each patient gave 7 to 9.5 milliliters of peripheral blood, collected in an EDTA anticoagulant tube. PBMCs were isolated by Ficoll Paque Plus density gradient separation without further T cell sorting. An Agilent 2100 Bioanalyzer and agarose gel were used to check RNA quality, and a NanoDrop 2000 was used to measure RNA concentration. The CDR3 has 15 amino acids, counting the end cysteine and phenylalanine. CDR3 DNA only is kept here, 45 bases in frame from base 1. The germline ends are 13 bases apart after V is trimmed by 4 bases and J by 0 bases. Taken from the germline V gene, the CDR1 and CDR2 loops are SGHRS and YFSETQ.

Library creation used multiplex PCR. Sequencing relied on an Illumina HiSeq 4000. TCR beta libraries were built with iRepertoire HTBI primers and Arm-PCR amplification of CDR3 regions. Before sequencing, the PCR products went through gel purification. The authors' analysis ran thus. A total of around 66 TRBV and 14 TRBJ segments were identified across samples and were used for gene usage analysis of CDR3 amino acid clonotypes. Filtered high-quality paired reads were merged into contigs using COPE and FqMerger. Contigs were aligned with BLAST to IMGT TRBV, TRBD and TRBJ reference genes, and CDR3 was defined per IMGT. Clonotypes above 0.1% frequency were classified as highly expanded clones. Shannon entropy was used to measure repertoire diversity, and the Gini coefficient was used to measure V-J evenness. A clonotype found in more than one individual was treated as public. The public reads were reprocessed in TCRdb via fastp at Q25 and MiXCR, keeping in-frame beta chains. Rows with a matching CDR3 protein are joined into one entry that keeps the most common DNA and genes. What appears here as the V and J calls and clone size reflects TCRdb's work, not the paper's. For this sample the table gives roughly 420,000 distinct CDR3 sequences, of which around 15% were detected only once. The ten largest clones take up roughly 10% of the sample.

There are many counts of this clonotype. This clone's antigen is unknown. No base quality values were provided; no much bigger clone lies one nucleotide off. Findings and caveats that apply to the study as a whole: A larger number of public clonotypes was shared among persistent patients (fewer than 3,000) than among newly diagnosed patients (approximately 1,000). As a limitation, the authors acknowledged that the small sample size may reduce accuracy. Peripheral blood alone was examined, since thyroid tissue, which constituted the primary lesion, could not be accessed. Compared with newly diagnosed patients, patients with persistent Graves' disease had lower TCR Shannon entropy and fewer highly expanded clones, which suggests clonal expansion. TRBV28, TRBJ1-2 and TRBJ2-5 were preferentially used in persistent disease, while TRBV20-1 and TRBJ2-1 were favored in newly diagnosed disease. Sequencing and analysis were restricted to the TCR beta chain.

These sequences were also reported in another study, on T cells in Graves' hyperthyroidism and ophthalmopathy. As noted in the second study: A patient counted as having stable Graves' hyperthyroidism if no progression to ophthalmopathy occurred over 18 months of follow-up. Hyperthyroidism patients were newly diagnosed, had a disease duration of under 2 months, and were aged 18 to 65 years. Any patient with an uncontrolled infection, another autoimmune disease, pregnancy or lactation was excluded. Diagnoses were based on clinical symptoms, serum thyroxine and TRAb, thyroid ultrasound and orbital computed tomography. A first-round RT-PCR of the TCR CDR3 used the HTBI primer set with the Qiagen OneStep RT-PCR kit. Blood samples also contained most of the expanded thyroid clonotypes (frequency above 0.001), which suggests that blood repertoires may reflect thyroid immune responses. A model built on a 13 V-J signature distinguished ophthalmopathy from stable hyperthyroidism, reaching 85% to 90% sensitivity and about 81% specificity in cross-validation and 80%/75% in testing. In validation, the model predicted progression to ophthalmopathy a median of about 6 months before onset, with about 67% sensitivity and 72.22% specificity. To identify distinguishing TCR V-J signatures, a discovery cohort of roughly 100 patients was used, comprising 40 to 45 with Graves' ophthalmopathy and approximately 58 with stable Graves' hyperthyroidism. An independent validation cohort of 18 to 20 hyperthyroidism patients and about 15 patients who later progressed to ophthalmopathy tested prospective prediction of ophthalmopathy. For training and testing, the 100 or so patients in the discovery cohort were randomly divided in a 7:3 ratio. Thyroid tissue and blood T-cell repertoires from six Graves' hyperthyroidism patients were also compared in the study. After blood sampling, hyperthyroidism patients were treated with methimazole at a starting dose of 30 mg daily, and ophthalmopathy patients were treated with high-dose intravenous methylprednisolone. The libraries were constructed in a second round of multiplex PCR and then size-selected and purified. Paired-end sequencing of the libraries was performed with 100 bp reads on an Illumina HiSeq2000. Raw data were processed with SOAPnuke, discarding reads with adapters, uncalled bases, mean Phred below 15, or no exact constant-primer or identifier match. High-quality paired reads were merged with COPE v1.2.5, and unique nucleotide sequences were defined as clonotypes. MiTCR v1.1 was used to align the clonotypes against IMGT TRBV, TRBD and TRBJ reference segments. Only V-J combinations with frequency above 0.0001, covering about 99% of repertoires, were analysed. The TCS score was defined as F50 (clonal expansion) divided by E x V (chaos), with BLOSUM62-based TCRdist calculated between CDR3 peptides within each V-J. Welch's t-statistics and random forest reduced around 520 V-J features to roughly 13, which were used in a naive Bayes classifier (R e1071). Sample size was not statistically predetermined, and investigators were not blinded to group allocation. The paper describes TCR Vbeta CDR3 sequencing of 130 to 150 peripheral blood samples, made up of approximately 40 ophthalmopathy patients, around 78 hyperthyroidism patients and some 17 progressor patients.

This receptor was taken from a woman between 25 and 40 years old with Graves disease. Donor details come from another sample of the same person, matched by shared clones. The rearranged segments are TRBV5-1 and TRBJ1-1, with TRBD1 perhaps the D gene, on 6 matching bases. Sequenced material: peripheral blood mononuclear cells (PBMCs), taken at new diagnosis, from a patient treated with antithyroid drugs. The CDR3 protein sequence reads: CASSPRQAMNTEAFF. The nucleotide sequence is TGCGCCAGCAGCCCACGACAGGCCATGAACACTGAAGCTTTCTTT.